The 13 T cell receptor beta chains below were found in one sample sequenced in a study of T cell repertoires in cytomegalovirus infection. Their target antigens are unknown. One entry per CDR3 protein results from TCRdb running MiXCR on the reads. The table shows about 400,000 distinct CDR3 sequences, with around a third occurring only once. Specimen: cultured PBMCs, collected from culture after CMV antigen stimulation. The receptors originated from a human donor in good health (CMV status not recorded). Some clones in this sample may be carry-over from other donors' samples.

The chain recombines TRBV7-9 with TRBJ2-7, with D possibly TRBD2 on 6 matching bases. CDR1 is SEHNR, CDR2 FQNEAQ, per germline (reference sequence). Trimming stripped 5 bases from V and 6 bases from J, with 14 bases between. CDR3 length equals 13 residues. DNA of the CDR3: TGTGCCAGCAGCGCGAGGACTACATCCGAGCAGTACGTC. Protein sequence: CASSARTTSEQYV.

The chain is built from TRBV20-1 and TRBJ1-6, with D unresolved. There are 12 residues in the CDR3. CDR1 and CDR2 from the germline V gene are DFQATT and SNEGSKA (reference sequence). V was trimmed by 7 bases and J by 11 bases, leaving 15 bases between them. This CDR3 is CSGGTSRTPLHF. CDR3 coding DNA: TGCAGTGGGGGTACGTCGAGGACACCCCTCCACTTT.

The gene calls are TRBV20-1 and TRBJ1-2; 7 nucleotides agree with TRBD1. Losses at the gene ends were 7 bases for V and 3 bases for J; bases not matched to a gene: 8. The CDR3 spans 13 residues. CDR1 and CDR2 from the germline V gene are DFQATT and SNEGSKA (reference sequence). The DNA for the CDR3 is TGCAGTGGGAGAGTCACAGGGGACTATGGCTACACCTTC. Its translation is CSGRVTGDYGYTF.

The chain is built from TRBV7-9 and TRBJ1-1; TRBD1 might be the D (5 bases). The CDR3 has 16 amino acids. Per germline, CDR1 SEHNR and CDR2 FQNEAQ (reference sequence). The ends were cut back, 1 base at V and 1 base at J, with 13 bases in the middle. This CDR3 reads CASSLEVRTTNTEAFF. For the CDR3, the DNA is TGTGCCAGCAGCTTAGAAGTGCGGACAACGAACACTGAAGCTTTCTTT. Filled out from reference TRBV7-9 and TRBJ1-1, the complete variable domain reads DTGVSQNPRHKITKRGQNVTFRCDPISEHNRLYWYRQTLGQGPEFLTYFQNEAQLEKSRLLSDRFSAERPKGSFSTLEIQRTEQGDSAMYLCASSLEVRTTNTEAFFGQGTRLTVV.

About this clonotype: One junction end does not reproduce the germline sequence, and a read error may be involved. The genes are TRBV5-3 and TRBJ1-5; D not resolved. TRBV5-3 is given ORF status, its function remaining uncertain. This CDR3 has 14 amino acids. As DNA, the CDR3 is TGTGCCAGCAGCTCCACAGAGTTCAATCAGCCCCAGCATTTT. Amino acid sequence: CASSSTEFNQPQHF.

This clonotype was seen a handful of times. The chain couples TRBV4-1 to TRBJ1-2; no reliable D call. The CDR3 spans 15 residues. CDR1 is MGHRA, CDR2 YSYEKL, per germline. Trimming cost V 0 bases and J 5 bases, with 13 bases left between them. DNA of the CDR3: TGCGCCAGCAGCCAAGAGCCAGCAGGTCGGTATGGCTACACCTTC. Translated, it gives CASSQEPAGRYGYTF.

The V and J genes are TRBV15 and TRBJ1-2, with D maybe TRBD1 (6 bases). CDR3 length: 15 residues. Trimming cost V 0 bases and J 8 bases, with 16 bases left between them. Germline V gives CDR1 LNHNV, CDR2 YYDKDF (reference sequence). The CDR3 region has the DNA TGTGCCACCAGCAGAGATCTCGGGACACGAGAGGGCTACACCTTC. This sequence encodes CATSRDLGTREGYTF.

V is TRBV7-9 and J is TRBJ1-1; D is ambiguous. Trimming pared 1 base from V and 3 bases from J, leaving 9 bases between. Germline V CDR1 and CDR2: SEHNR, FQNEAQ (reference sequence). The CDR3 is 14 residues long. The chain's CDR3 is CASSLGSPDTEAFF. In nucleotides, the CDR3 is TGTGCCAGCAGCTTAGGGTCGCCCGACACTGAAGCTTTCTTT.

Many counts were recorded for this clonotype. V is TRBV7-2 and J is TRBJ2-3; 8 nucleotides align to TRBD2. V shed 5 bases, J shed 1 base, and the junction held 8 bases outside the gene matches. Germline CDR1 reads SGHTA; CDR2 reads FQGNSA. The CDR3 contains 16 residues. CDR3 residues: CASSQTGTRRTDTQYF. In DNA, the CDR3 is TGTGCCAGCAGCCAAACCGGGACTAGGCGCACAGATACGCAGTATTTT.

This clonotype was detected a few times. V and J are TRBV6-1 and TRBJ2-1, with TRBD2 matching over 11 bases. The CDR3 consists of 16 residues. Germline CDR1 reads MNHNS; CDR2 reads SASEGT. Trimming at V came to 6 bases and at J to 6 bases, leaving 10 bases not matched to a gene. The CDR3, as DNA: TGTGCCAGCAGATCACTAGCGGGAGTCGCGGGCAATGAGCAGTTCTTC. Translating it yields CASRSLAGVAGNEQFF.

V usage is TRBV5-4 and J usage is TRBJ1-2; the match to TRBD1 covers 7 bases. Germline-derived CDR1 and CDR2 are SGHNT and YYREEE (reference sequence). V lost 4 bases and J lost 5; bases outside the gene matches: 8. This CDR3 is 14 amino acids long. The CDR3 is CASSVSDRDYGYTF. The CDR3 DNA reads as TGTGCCAGCAGCGTCTCAGACAGGGATTATGGCTACACCTTC.

This chain joins TRBV4-3 and TRBJ2-4, with a weak D call TRBD2 (6 bases). Trimming left V 4 bases short and J 0 bases short, with 19 bases between. Germline CDR1 and CDR2: LGHNA and YSLEER. This CDR3 is built from 18 residues. CDR3 bases: TGCGCCAGCAGCCCGCAGGCTCAGCGGGCCTTAGCCAAAAACATTCAGTACTTC. Its protein is CASSPQAQRALAKNIQYF.

The rearrangement links TRBV2 to TRBJ1-2, with TRBD1 matching over 7 bases. The V gene end was trimmed by 4 bases and the J gene end by 7 bases; junction bases not matched to a gene: 12. The CDR3 length is 15 residues. Germline assignment: CDR1 SNHLY and CDR2 FYNNEI. The CDR3 is CASSVSDRETSGYTF. In DNA, the CDR3 is TGTGCCAGCAGTGTAAGCGACAGGGAGACGAGTGGCTACACCTTC.